This is a list of T cell receptor beta chains from one sample in a study of blood T cell repertoires in COVID-19. TCRdb keeps only in-frame clones here, not all; method: immunoSEQ multiplex PCR. Here the sample spans more than 200,000 clones, about 87% being singletons. The sequencing sample was made of peripheral blood. The receptors come from an older man with acute or convalescent COVID-19. Both conserved end residues are part of each CDR3. Fields, in order: V gene, clone size, J gene, D gene, CDR3 length, CDR3 DNA, CDR3 protein. A D gene is named only where the DNA matches it firmly. Size is stated for part of the rows, as once, few or many counts, or as a class when the clone is expanded.

V gene: TRBV5-1
clone size: .
J gene: TRBJ2-1
D gene: TRBD2
CDR3 length: 15
CDR3 DNA: TGCGCCAGCAGCTTGGTTTTAGGGACTAGCGGCGAGCAGTTCTTC
CDR3 protein: CASSLVLGTSGEQFF

V gene: TRBV14
clone size: .
J gene: TRBJ2-3
D gene: TRBD2
CDR3 length: 18
CDR3 DNA: TGTGCCAGCAGCTCCTTTACTCCGGGACTAGCGGGAAGGGATACGCAGTATTTT
CDR3 protein: CASSSFTPGLAGRDTQYF

V gene: TRBV4-2
clone size: .
J gene: TRBJ1-1
D gene: .
CDR3 length: 13
CDR3 DNA: TGTGCCAGCAGCCAAGAGGGAGGAGCTGAAGCTTTCTTT
CDR3 protein: CASSQEGGAEAFF

V gene: TRBV29-1
clone size: .
J gene: TRBJ2-7
D gene: TRBD2
CDR3 length: 14
CDR3 DNA: TGCAGCGTTAATGTTCGGGGGGACTCCTACGAGCAGTACTTC
CDR3 protein: CSVNVRGDSYEQYF

V gene: TRBV14
clone size: .
J gene: TRBJ2-7
D gene: .
CDR3 length: 14
CDR3 DNA: TGTGCCAGCAGCCAATTGACTACCCCCTACGAGCAGTACTTC
CDR3 protein: CASSQLTTPYEQYF

V gene: TRBV5-1
clone size: .
J gene: TRBJ2-1
D gene: .
CDR3 length: 14
CDR3 DNA: TGCGCCAGCAGCTTGGATCACAGGGCTTCGGAGCAGTTCTTC
CDR3 protein: CASSLDHRASEQFF

V gene: TRBV24-1
clone size: few
J gene: TRBJ1-2
D gene: .
CDR3 length: 15
CDR3 DNA: TGTGCCACCAGTGATCCCTCCGGGGGGAATGACGGCTACACCTTC
CDR3 protein: CATSDPSGGNDGYTF

V gene: TRBV7-2
clone size: .
J gene: TRBJ2-5
D gene: .
CDR3 length: 14
CDR3 DNA: TGTGCCAGCAGCTTATTTCGGGGTCAAGAGACCCAGTACTTC
CDR3 protein: CASSLFRGQETQYF

V gene: TRBV9
clone size: .
J gene: TRBJ1-4
D gene: .
CDR3 length: 14
CDR3 DNA: TGTGCCAGCAGCGTGGGCAGGGGTAATGAAAAACTGTTTTTT
CDR3 protein: CASSVGRGNEKLFF

V gene: TRBV6-6
clone size: .
J gene: TRBJ1-1
D gene: .
CDR3 length: 16
CDR3 DNA: TGTGCCAGCAGTCGAGACAGATTACTCATGAACACTGAAGCTTTCTTT
CDR3 protein: CASSRDRLLMNTEAFF

V gene: TRBV2
clone size: .
J gene: TRBJ2-5
D gene: TRBD2
CDR3 length: 16
CDR3 DNA: TGTGCCAGCAGTGAGGCTGGGGCGGGAGGGGAAGAGACCCAGTACTTC
CDR3 protein: CASSEAGAGGEETQYF